Listed below are T cell receptor beta chains from one sample, sequenced in a study of cytotoxic CD8 clonotypes in ibrutinib-treated CLL. Assay: immunoSEQ multiplex PCR; the TCRdb copy retains only in-frame clones and omits some. The sample includes 33,000 or so clones, roughly 45% of them seen just once. The sample consisted of PBMCs, taken before ibrutinib treatment. The receptor set was obtained from a human donor with chronic lymphocytic leukemia. CDR3s leave out the opening cysteine and the closing phenylalanine or tryptophan. A D gene is named only where the DNA matches it firmly. The size of a clone is reported for some rows only, either as once, few or many, or as a class for expanded clones.

CDR3aa	v_gene	j_gene	d_gene	abundance
ASSLQGKPQH	TRBV14	TRBJ1-5	-	few
ASSLGGLNEQF	TRBV27	TRBJ2-1	-	-
ASSPRQGRSGNTIY	TRBV11-1	TRBJ1-3	TRBD1	few
ASSLSLDSRWDTEAF	TRBV5-1	TRBJ1-1	-	-
ASSPGPSYEQY	TRBV7-3	TRBJ2-7	-	-
ASSLNHEQY	TRBV7-9	TRBJ2-7	-	-
ASSLQPVNTEAF	TRBV5-1	TRBJ1-1	-	-
ASSIAGLRQPQH	TRBV2	TRBJ1-5	-	few
ASSVESGDYSGNTIY	TRBV9	TRBJ1-3	-	-
ASSFPAGGEETQY	TRBV5-1	TRBJ2-5	TRBD2	-
ASGSSFGTGSTDTQY	TRBV12-5	TRBJ2-3	TRBD1	-
ASSAEKSALNEQF	TRBV6-1	TRBJ2-1	-	-
ASSLRNTQY	TRBV5-6	TRBJ2-3	-	-
ASSHEGSGANVLT	TRBV4-1	TRBJ2-6	-	-
ASSFLDRAPYSIKETQY	TRBV7-9	TRBJ2-5	TRBD1	once
ASSQGGGIFLEQY	TRBV4-1	TRBJ2-7	TRBD2	-
ASSVEVVTTGYGYT	TRBV9	TRBJ1-2	-	-
ASSQGGSPVEPQH	TRBV4-1	TRBJ1-5	-	-
ASSLGSGNTIY	TRBV27	TRBJ1-3	-	few
ASSPGQNRATNEKLF	TRBV27	TRBJ1-4	-	-
SVDRLAGGTDTQY	TRBV29-1	TRBJ2-3	TRBD2	-
AISDDSGGTDTQY	TRBV10-3	TRBJ2-3	TRBD2	-
ASSQGSILAGGRLYNEQF	TRBV4-1	TRBJ2-1	TRBD2	once
ASSLEGGNTEAF	TRBV7-2	TRBJ1-1	-	few
ASSQVGYNEQF	TRBV4-1	TRBJ2-1	-	few
AGHRVEETQY	TRBV30	TRBJ2-5	-	few
ASSNQNLAEQF	TRBV7-9	TRBJ2-1	-	-
ASTHGRTEAF	TRBV6-6	TRBJ1-1	-	-
ASSSDPATDEQY	TRBV10-1	TRBJ2-7	-	-
ASSVVTGGDYT	TRBV2	TRBJ1-2	TRBD1	few
ASARGSQETQY	TRBV5-1	TRBJ2-5	-	-
ASSLSDRATEAF	TRBV7-9	TRBJ1-1	TRBD1	few
ASSQDRDSLSSPNQPQH	TRBV4-1	TRBJ1-5	TRBD1	many
ASSPQGTSGGNEQY	TRBV19	TRBJ2-7	TRBD2	medium-sized
ASSLGNQPQH	TRBV27	TRBJ1-5	-	medium-sized
ASSLPGQITYEQY	TRBV5-6	TRBJ2-7	TRBD1	-
ASRYREVSNQPQH	TRBV28	TRBJ1-5	-	-
ASRGINSNQPQH	TRBV6-1	TRBJ1-5	-	few
ASSPQGTANTEAF	TRBV19	TRBJ1-1	-	-
ASSLFGGGTEAF	TRBV27	TRBJ1-1	-	few
ASTASGSYEQY	TRBV6-5	TRBJ2-7	-	few
ASSGGVGYGYT	TRBV6-5	TRBJ1-2	-	-
ASSYTRSEKLF	TRBV6-6	TRBJ1-4	-	-
ASSVVGQILQPQH	TRBV9	TRBJ1-5	-	few
ASSFTASITGELF	TRBV7-7	TRBJ2-2	-	many
ASSPGTGNNSPLH	TRBV9	TRBJ1-6	TRBD1	-
ASRERAGQGAYEQY	TRBV4-1	TRBJ2-7	-	few
ASSLALVNNYGYT	TRBV7-8	TRBJ1-2	-	-
ASSPTGYNYGYT	TRBV7-9	TRBJ1-2	-	-
ASSSRGGPSTDTQY	TRBV7-2	TRBJ2-3	-	few
ASSPRGQDVNTEAF	TRBV5-1	TRBJ1-1	TRBD1	-
ARREPGPGTNTGELF	TRBV5-3	TRBJ2-2	-	-
ASSWGQGGDEQY	TRBV6-5	TRBJ2-7	TRBD1	few
ASSIFRDVNTEAF	TRBV19	TRBJ1-1	-	-
ASNLDRSRLYEQY	TRBV6-6	TRBJ2-7	-	-
AMGTLYGYT	TRBV7-9	TRBJ1-2	-	-
ASNSGQGTTYEQY	TRBV19	TRBJ2-7	TRBD1	many
ASSNPPGLAGSGYT	TRBV19	TRBJ1-2	-	few
SVGGQGGNQPQH	TRBV29-1	TRBJ1-5	TRBD1	-
ASRDTTTNEKLF	TRBV6-6	TRBJ1-4	-	-